This TCR beta chain is drawn from a study of T cell changes during pregnancy in multiple sclerosis. Germline V gene data show CDR1 as SQVTM and CDR2 as ANQGSEA. The V gene lost 6 bases and the J gene lost 3 bases, with 23 bases spanning the gap. This CDR3 is 16 amino acids long. Here immunoSEQ multiplex PCR was the method, and the copy in TCRdb shows in-frame clones only, minus some. In the table there are tens of thousands of clones, about 92% of which are singletons. The sequences come from peripheral blood, collected in the third trimester of pregnancy. The chain is built from TRBV29-1 and TRBJ1-2; weak D call: TRBD1 (6 bases). The TCR originated in a female donor in good health, enrolled as a control in a pregnancy study. DNA of the CDR3: TGCAGCGTCGACCAGAACAGGGTTGGGAGTCACTATGGCTACACCTTC. This gives the protein CSVDQNRVGSHYGYTF. The full variable domain, its missing parts supplied by reference TRBV29-1 and TRBJ1-2, is SAVISQKPSRDICQRGTSLTIQCQVDSQVTMMFWYRQQPGQSLTLIATANQGSEATYESGFVIDKFPISRPNLTFSTLTVSNMSPEDSSIYLCSVDQNRVGSHYGYTFGSGTRLTVV.